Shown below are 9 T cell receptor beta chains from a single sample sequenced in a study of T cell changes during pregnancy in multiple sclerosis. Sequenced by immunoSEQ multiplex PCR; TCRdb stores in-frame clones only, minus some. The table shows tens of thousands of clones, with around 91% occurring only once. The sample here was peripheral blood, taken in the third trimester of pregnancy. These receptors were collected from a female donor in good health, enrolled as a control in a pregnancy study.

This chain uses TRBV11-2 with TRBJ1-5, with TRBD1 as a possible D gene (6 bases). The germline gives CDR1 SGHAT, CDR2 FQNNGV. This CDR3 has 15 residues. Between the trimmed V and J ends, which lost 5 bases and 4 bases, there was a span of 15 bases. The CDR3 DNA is TGTGCCAGCAGCATCGAGACAGGAACGAATCAGCCCCAGCATTTT. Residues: CASSIETGTNQPQHF.

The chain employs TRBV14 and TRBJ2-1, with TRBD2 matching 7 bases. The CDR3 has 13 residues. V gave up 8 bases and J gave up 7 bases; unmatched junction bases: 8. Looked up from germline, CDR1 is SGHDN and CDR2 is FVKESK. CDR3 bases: TGTGCCAGCGGGGGGGGGACCTTAAATGAGCAGTTCTTC. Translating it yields CASGGGTLNEQFF.

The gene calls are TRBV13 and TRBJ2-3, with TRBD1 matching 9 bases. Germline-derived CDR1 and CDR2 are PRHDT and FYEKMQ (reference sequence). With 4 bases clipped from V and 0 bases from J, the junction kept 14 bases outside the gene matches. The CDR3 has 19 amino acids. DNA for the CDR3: TGTGCCAGCAGCTCCGAAATGGGGGGACAGGGCAGGAGCACAGATACGCAGTATTTT. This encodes CASSSEMGGQGRSTDTQYF.

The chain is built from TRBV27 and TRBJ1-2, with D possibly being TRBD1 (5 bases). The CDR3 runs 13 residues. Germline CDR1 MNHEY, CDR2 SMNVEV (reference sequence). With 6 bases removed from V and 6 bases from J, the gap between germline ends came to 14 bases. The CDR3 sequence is CASRKGILDGYTF. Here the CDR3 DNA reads TGTGCCAGCAGGAAGGGGATTTTGGATGGCTACACCTTC.

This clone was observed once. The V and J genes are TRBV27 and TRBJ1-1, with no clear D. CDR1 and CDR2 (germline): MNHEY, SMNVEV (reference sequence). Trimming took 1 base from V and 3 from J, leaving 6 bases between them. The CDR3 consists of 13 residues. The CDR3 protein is CASSLYPDTEAFF. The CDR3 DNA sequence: TGTGCCAGCAGTTTATACCCGGACACTGAAGCTTTCTTT.

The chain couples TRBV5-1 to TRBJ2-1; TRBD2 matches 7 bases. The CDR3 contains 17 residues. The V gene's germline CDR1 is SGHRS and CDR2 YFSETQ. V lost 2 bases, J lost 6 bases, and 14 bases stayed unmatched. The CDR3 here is CASSFRRGTSGVNEQFF. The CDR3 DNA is TGCGCCAGCAGCTTCCGACGGGGCACGAGCGGGGTCAATGAGCAGTTCTTC.

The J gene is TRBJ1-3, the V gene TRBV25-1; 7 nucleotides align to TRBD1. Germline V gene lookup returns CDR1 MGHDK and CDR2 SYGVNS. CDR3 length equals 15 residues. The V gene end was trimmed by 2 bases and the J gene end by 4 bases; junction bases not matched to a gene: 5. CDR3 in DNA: TGTGCCAGCAGTGAAACCGGGACAGCCGGAAACACCATATATTTT. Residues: CASSETGTAGNTIYF. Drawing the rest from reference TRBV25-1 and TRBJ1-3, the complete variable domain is EADIYQTPRYLVIGTGKKITLECSQTMGHDKMYWYQQDPGMELHLIHYSYGVNSTEKGDLSSESTVSRIRTEHFPLTLESARPSHTSQYLCASSETGTAGNTIYFGEGSWLTVV.

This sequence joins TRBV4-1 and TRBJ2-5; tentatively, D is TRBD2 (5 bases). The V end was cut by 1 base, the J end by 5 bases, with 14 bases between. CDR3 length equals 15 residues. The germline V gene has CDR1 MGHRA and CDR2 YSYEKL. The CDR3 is CASSQVLGRRETQYF. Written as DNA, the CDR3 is TGCGCCAGCAGCCAAGTACTAGGGCGGCGGGAGACCCAGTACTTC.

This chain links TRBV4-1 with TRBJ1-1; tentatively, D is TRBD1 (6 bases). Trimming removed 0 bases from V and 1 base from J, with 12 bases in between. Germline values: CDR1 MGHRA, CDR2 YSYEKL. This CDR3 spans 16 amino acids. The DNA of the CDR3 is TGCGCCAGCAGCCAAGAGATAACAGGGCCGAACACTGAAGCTTTCTTT. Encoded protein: CASSQEITGPNTEAFF.